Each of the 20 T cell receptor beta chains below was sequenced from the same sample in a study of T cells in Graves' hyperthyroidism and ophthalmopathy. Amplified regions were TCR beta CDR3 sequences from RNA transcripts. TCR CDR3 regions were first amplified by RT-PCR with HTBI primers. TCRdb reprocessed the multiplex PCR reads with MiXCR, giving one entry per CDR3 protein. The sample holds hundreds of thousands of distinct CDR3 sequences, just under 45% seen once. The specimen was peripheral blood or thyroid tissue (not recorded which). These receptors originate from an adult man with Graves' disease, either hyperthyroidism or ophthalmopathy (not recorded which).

This CDR3 is CASSGQGQGPTGELFF. CDR3 bases: TGTGCCAGCAGTGGACAGGGACAGGGACCCACCGGGGAGCTGTTTTTT. V and J are TRBV12-3 or TRBV12-4 and TRBJ2-2; TRBD1 agrees at 9 bases. The CDR3 has 16 residues. J gave up 4 bases and V 5 bases, and 8 bases lay outside the gene matches.

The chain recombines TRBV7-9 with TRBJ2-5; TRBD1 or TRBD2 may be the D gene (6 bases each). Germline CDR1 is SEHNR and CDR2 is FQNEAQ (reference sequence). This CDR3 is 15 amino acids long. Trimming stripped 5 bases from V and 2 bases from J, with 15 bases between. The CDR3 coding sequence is TGTGCCAGCAGCGGCGGGACACGCGATCAAGAGACCCAGTACTTC. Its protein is CASSGGTRDQETQYF.

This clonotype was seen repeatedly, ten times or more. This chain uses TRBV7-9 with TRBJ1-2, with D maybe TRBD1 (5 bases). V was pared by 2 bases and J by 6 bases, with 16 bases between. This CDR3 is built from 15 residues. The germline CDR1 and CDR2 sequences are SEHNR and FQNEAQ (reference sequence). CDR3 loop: CASSLKPQGGDGYTF. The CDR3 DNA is TGTGCCAGCAGCTTAAAACCCCAGGGAGGAGATGGCTACACCTTC.

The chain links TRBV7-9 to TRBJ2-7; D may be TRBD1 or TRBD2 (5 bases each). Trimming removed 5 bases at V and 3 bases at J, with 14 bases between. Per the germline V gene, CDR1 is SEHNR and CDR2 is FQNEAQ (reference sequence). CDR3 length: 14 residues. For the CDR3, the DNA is TGTGCCAGCAGCCCCCGGGGCAGCTACTACGAGCAGTACTTC. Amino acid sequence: CASSPRGSYYEQYF.

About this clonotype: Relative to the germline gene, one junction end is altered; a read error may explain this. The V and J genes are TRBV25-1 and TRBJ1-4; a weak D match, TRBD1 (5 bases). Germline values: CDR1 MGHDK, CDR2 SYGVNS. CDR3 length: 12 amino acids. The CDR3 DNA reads TGTGCCAGCAGTGAATCCGGTCGGGGCCCTACCTTT. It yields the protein CASSESGRGPTF.

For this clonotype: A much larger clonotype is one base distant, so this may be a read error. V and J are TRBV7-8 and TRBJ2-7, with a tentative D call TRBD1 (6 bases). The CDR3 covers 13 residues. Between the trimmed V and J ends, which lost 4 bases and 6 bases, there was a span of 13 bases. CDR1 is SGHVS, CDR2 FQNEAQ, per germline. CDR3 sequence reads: CASSSISRGEQYF. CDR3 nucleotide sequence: TGTGCCAGCAGCTCAATTAGCAGGGGCGAGCAGTACTTC. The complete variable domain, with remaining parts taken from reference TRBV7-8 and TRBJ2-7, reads GAGVSQSPRYKVAKRGQDVALRCDPISGHVSLFWYQQALGQGPEFLTYFQNEAQLDKSGLPSDRFFAERPEGSVSTLKIQRTQQEDSAVYLCASSSISRGEQYFGPGTRLTVT.

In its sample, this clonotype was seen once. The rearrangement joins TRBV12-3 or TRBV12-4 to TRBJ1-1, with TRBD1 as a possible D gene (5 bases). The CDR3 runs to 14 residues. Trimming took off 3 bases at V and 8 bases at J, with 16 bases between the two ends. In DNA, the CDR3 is TGTGCCAGCAGTTTCTCTGGGGCAGGGAGCGAAGCTTTCTTT. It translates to CASSFSGAGSEAFF.

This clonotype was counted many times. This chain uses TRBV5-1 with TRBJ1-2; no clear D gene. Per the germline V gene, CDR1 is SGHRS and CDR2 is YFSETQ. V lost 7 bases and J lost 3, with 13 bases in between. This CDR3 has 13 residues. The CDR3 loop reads CASRSLDYYGYTF. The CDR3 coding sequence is TGCGCCAGCCGTTCGTTGGATTACTATGGCTACACCTTC.

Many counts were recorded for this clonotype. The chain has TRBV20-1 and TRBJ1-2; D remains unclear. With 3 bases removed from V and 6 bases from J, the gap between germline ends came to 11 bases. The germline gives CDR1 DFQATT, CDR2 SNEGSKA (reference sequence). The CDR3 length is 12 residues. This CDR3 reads CSASRTDNGYTF. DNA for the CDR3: TGCAGTGCTAGCCGGACCGATAATGGCTACACCTTC.

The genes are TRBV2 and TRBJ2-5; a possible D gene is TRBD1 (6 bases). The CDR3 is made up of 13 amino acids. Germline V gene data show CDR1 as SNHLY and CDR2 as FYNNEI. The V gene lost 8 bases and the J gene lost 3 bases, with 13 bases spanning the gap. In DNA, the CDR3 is TGTGCCAGCGTGTCCGGACAGAAAGAGACCCAGTACTTC. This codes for CASVSGQKETQYF.

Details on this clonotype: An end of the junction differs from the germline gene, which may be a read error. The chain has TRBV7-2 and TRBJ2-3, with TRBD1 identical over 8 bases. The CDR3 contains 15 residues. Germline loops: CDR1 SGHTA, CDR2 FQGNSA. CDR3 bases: TGCGCCAGCAGCGAGACCGGGACAGGCACAGATACGCAGTACTTT. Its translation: CASSETGTGTDTQYF.

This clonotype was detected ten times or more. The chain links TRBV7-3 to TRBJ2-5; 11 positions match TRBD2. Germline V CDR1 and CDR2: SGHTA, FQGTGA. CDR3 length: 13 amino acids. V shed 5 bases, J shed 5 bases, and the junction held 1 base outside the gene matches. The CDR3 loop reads CASSRTSGETQYF. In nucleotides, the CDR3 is TGTGCCAGCAGCCGGACTAGCGGGGAGACCCAGTACTTC.

DNA for the CDR3: TGTGCCAGCAGCACCCGGGGGGGGACGCCGGCCTACGAGCAGTACTTC. Amino acids: CASSTRGGTPAYEQYF. The V call is TRBV9, the J call TRBJ2-7; TRBD2 matches at 8 bases. The V and J ends lost 4 bases and 2 bases, in that order; junction bases with no gene match: 11. This CDR3 is built from 16 residues. Germline CDR1 reads SGDLS; CDR2 reads YYNGEE.

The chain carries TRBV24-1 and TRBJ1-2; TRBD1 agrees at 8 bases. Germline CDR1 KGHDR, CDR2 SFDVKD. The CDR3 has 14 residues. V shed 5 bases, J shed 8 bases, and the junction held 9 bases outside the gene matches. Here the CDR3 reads CATSGDDRGQGYTF. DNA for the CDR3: TGTGCCACCAGTGGCGACGACAGGGGACAAGGCTACACCTTC.

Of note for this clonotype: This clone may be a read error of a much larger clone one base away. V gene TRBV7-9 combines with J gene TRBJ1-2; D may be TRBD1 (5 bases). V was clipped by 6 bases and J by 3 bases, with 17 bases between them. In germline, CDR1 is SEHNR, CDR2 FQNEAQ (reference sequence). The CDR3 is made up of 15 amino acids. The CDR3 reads CASSDGAREDYGYTF. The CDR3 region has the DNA TGTGCCAGCAGTGATGGGGCCAGGGAGGACTATGGCTACACCTTC.

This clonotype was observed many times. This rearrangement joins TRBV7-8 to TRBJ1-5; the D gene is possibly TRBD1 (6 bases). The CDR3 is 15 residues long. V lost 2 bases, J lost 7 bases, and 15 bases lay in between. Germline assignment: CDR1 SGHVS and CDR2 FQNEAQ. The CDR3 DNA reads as TGTGCCAGCAGCTTAACATCAGGGGTAGGACAGCCCCAGCATTTT. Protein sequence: CASSLTSGVGQPQHF.

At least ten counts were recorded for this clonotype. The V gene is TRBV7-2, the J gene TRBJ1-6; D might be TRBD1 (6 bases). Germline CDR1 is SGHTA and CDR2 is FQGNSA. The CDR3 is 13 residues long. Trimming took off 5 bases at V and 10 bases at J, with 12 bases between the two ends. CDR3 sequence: CASSARTDSPLHF. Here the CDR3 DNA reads TGTGCCAGCAGCGCCAGGACAGACTCACCCCTCCACTTT. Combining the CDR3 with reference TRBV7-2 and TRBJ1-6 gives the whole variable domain GAGVSQSPSNKVTEKGKDVELRCDPISGHTALYWYRQSLGQGLEFLIYFQGNSAPDKSGLPSDRFSAERTGGSVSTLTIQRTQQEDSAVYLCASSARTDSPLHFGNGTRLTVT.

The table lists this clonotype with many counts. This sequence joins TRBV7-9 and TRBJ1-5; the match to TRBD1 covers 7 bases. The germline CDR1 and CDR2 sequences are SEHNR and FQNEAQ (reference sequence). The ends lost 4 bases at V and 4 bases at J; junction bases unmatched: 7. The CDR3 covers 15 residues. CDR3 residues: CASSSTTGDNQPQHF. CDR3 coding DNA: TGTGCCAGCAGCTCAACCACAGGGGATAATCAGCCCCAGCATTTT.

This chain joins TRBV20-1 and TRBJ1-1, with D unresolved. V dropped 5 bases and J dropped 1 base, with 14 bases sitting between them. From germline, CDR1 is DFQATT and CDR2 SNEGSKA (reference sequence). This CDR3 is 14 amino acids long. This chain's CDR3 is CSALKAGENTEAFF. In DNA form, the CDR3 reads TGCAGTGCTTTAAAGGCCGGTGAGAACACTGAAGCTTTCTTT.

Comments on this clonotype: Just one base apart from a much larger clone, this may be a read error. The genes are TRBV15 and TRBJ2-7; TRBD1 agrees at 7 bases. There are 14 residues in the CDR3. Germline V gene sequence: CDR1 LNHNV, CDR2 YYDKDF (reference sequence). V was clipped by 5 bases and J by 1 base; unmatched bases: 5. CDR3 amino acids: CATSFNRGSYEQYF. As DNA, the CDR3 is TGTGCCACCAGCTTTAACAGGGGTTCCTACGAGCAGTACTTC.